These 30 T cell receptor beta chains share one sample of origin, sequenced in a study of T cells in Graves' hyperthyroidism and ophthalmopathy. Amplified TCR beta CDR3 regions came from RNA transcripts. Primed by the HTBI set, a first-round RT-PCR was run on the TCR CDR3. TCRdb redid the calling of the multiplex PCR reads with MiXCR, one entry per CDR3 protein. The repertoire consists of roughly 560,000 distinct CDR3 sequences, with about 14% occurring once and the leading ten covering 3.5% to 4.5%. What was sequenced was blood. The receptors stem from a woman between 40 and 50 years old with Graves' ophthalmopathy.

This clonotype has at least ten counts. The rearrangement uses TRBV6-5 and TRBJ2-7; maybe TRBD2 (5 bases). Germline assignment: CDR1 MNHEY and CDR2 SVGAGI. V gave up 0 bases and J gave up 6 bases, with 12 bases separating them. CDR3 length: 14 residues. The CDR3 protein is CASSYSISGTEQYF. The DNA for the CDR3 is TGTGCCAGCAGTTACTCGATAAGCGGAACCGAGCAGTACTTC.

J is TRBJ2-7 and V is TRBV29-1; 10 bases line up with TRBD2. CDR1 and CDR2 from the germline V gene are SQVTM and ANQGSEA. The CDR3 totals 14 residues. Germline trimming cut 7 bases from V and 7 bases from J; bases unmatched to any gene: 13. CDR3 DNA: TGCAGCGCCATAGGGACTAGCGACCTTGGGGAGCAGTACTTC. This translates into CSAIGTSDLGEQYF.

V and J are TRBV7-9 and TRBJ2-1; perhaps TRBD1 as D (6 bases). This CDR3 spans 15 amino acids. Per germline, CDR1 SEHNR and CDR2 FQNEAQ (reference sequence). Trimming cost V 4 bases and J 0 bases, with 10 bases left between them. CDR3 nucleotides: TGTGCCAGCAGCTCAGGGACACCCTCCTACAATGAGCAGTTCTTC. It specifies CASSSGTPSYNEQFF.

This chain links TRBV5-4 with TRBJ1-1, with 9 bases lining up with TRBD1. The V gene end was trimmed by 4 bases and the J gene end by 6 bases; junction bases not matched to a gene: 10. The CDR3 has 15 amino acids. CDR1 SGHNT and CDR2 YYREEE come from the germline V gene (reference sequence). CDR3 DNA sequence: TGTGCCAGCAGCAACGGACAGGGGCGTGGGGCTGAAGCTTTCTTT. Protein sequence: CASSNGQGRGAEAFF.

In its sample, this clonotype was seen many times. A read error is possible here, since a much larger clone lies one base away. The rearrangement joins TRBV12-3 or TRBV12-4 to TRBJ1-1; D call uncertain. The CDR3 has 11 amino acids. The V end was cut by 7 bases, the J end by 8 bases, with 11 bases between. Here the CDR3 reads CASTLGREAFF. Written as DNA, the CDR3 is TGTGCCAGCACCCTAGGGAGAGAAGCTTTCTTT.

This clonotype was seen ten or more times. The chain employs TRBV28 and TRBJ1-1; unclear D gene. CDR1 and CDR2 (germline): MDHEN, SYDVKM. Between the trimmed V and J ends, which lost 7 bases and 1 base, there was a span of 4 bases. The CDR3 sequence is 11 residues long. CDR3 in DNA: TGTGCCAGCATGGAGAACACTGAAGCTTTCTTT. It translates to CASMENTEAFF.

The sample holds many counts of this clonotype. V usage is TRBV7-2 and J usage is TRBJ1-2; no clear D gene. The CDR3 runs to 12 residues. Trimming stripped 3 bases from V and 6 bases from J, with 8 bases between. The germline gives CDR1 SGHTA, CDR2 FQGNSA. This chain's CDR3 is CASSFTGDGYTF. The DNA for the CDR3 is TGTGCCAGCAGCTTTACCGGGGATGGCTACACCTTC.

This rearrangement joins TRBV6-1 to TRBJ1-1; 8 bases agree with TRBD1. CDR3 length equals 16 residues. Germline CDR1 and CDR2: MNHNS and SASEGT. The junction had 13 bases not matched to a gene; V was cut back by 6 bases and J by 4 bases. The CDR3 nucleotides are TGTGCCAGCAGCTTCCCGGGCGACAGGGGAGGCACTGAAGCTTTCTTT. Protein product: CASSFPGDRGGTEAFF.

The chain combines TRBV10-3 with TRBJ2-7; D is uncertain. Germline V gives CDR1 ENHRY, CDR2 SYGVKD. The CDR3 has 11 amino acids. With 7 bases removed from V and 6 bases from J, the gap between germline ends came to 10 bases. CDR3: CAIKELAEQYF. The CDR3 coding sequence is TGTGCCATCAAAGAACTGGCCGAGCAGTACTTC.

This clonotype has at least ten counts. The CDR3 loop is CASSEGRRTGSHF. The CDR3, as DNA: TGTGCCAGCAGTGAAGGACGAAGGACAGGGTCACATTTT. This sequence joins TRBV6-1 and TRBJ1-5; TRBD1 aligns across 8 bases. Germline values: CDR1 MNHNS, CDR2 SASEGT. V was pared by 1 base and J by 16 bases, with 9 bases of the junction left unmatched. CDR3 length equals 13 residues.

This clonotype was found a few times. The chain links TRBV25-1 to TRBJ2-7; D not resolved. Trimming left V 3 bases short and J 5 bases short, with 8 bases between. The CDR3 runs to 12 residues. In germline, CDR1 is MGHDK, CDR2 SYGVNS. CDR3 bases: TGTGCCAGCAGTGACCTCCTACACGAGCAGTACTTC. Translating gives CASSDLLHEQYF.

A note on this clonotype: This may arise from a read error, as a much more abundant clone is one base away. The rearrangement links TRBV27 to TRBJ2-7; 11 nucleotides line up with TRBD2. Trimming cost V 5 bases and J 5 bases; bases outside gene matches: 11. Germline V lookup: CDR1 MNHEY, CDR2 SMNVEV (reference sequence). The CDR3 contains 16 residues. The DNA of the CDR3 is TGTGCCAGCAGTACCACCATAGCGGGAGGGTTCAACGAGCAGTACTTC. It encodes CASSTTIAGGFNEQYF.

This clonotype occurred many times. The V call is TRBV11-1, the J call TRBJ1-5; 8 bases are shared with TRBD1. The CDR3 is 16 residues long. The junction had 6 bases not matched to a gene; V was cut back by 1 base and J by 4 bases. From germline, CDR1 is SGHAT and CDR2 FQDESV (reference sequence). The CDR3 sequence is CASSLVGRGRNQPQHF. As DNA, the CDR3 is TGTGCCAGCAGCTTAGTTGGCAGGGGGCGGAATCAGCCCCAGCATTTT.

This clonotype showed up just a few times. The rearrangement links TRBV18 to TRBJ1-2, with a weak D call TRBD1 (6 bases). This CDR3 has 15 amino acids. V lost 1 base, J lost 4 bases, and 13 bases lay in between. Per the germline V gene, CDR1 is KGHSH and CDR2 is LQKENI. CDR3 residues: CASSPQQGNIYGYTF. The DNA of the CDR3 is TGTGCCAGCTCACCACAACAGGGAAATATCTATGGCTACACCTTC.

The table lists this clonotype with many counts. The chain joins TRBV20-1 to TRBJ2-5; D remains ambiguous. Trimming removed 6 bases from V and 5 bases from J, with 19 bases in between. The CDR3 extends over 14 amino acids. Per the germline V gene, CDR1 is DFQATT and CDR2 is SNEGSKA (reference sequence). The CDR3 region has the DNA TGCAGTGCCCAGAACCAGGAGATGGGCGAGACCCAGTACTTC. This codes for CSAQNQEMGETQYF.

This clonotype was recorded many times. The V gene is TRBV15, the J gene TRBJ1-2, with D tentatively TRBD1 (5 bases). The ends were cut back, 0 bases at V and 11 bases at J, with 10 bases in the middle. Germline V gene data show CDR1 as LNHNV and CDR2 as YYDKDF (reference sequence). The CDR3 is 12 amino acids. The CDR3 region has the DNA TGTGCCACCAGCAGAGATCAGGGACGGTACACCTTC. Its protein is CATSRDQGRYTF.

This clonotype was seen only a few times. V gene TRBV20-1 combines with J gene TRBJ2-2; TRBD1 matches at 9 bases. The ends lost 0 bases at V and 5 bases at J; junction bases unmatched: 7. The germline CDR1 and CDR2 sequences are DFQATT and SNEGSKA (reference sequence). The CDR3 spans 16 residues. The CDR3 protein is CSARDPGTGMTGELFF. The CDR3 nucleotides read TGCAGTGCTAGAGACCCCGGGACAGGGATGACCGGGGAGCTGTTTTTT.

The chain has TRBV30 and TRBJ2-7; maybe TRBD1 (6 bases). CDR1 and CDR2 (germline): GTSNPN, SVGIG (reference sequence). The CDR3 extends over 15 amino acids. V was cut by 3 bases and J by 1 base, with 16 bases left in between. CDR3 sequence (DNA): TGTGCCTGGAGCGGGTCCTGGACAGCTTCCTACGAGCAGTACTTC. It is translated as CAWSGSWTASYEQYF.

The V gene is TRBV7-2, the J gene TRBJ2-7; D is perhaps TRBD2 (5 bases). The V end was cut by 6 bases, the J end by 4 bases, with 16 bases between. Germline CDR1 reads SGHTA; CDR2 reads FQGNSA. The CDR3 runs to 14 residues. The CDR3 is CASSPLGSLYEQYF. In DNA, the CDR3 is TGTGCCAGCAGTCCTCTAGGGAGTTTATACGAGCAGTACTTC.

This clonotype was seen ten or more times. The V call is TRBV11-1, the J call TRBJ2-2; D ambiguous. Germline V CDR1 and CDR2: SGHAT, FQDESV (reference sequence). This CDR3 comprises 15 residues. V was clipped by 2 bases and J by 3 bases, with 10 bases between them. In DNA form, the CDR3 reads TGTGCCAGCAGCTTATCGAGTTTGGACACCGGGGAGCTGTTTTTT. Its translation is CASSLSSLDTGELFF.

The table lists this clonotype with many counts. CDR3 nucleotides: TGCAGTGCAAACACCGGGTTTTCGAGCTCCTACGAGCAGTACTTC. Its protein product is CSANTGFSSSYEQYF. This chain connects TRBV20-1 to TRBJ2-7; D gene ambiguous. The CDR3 extends over 15 amino acids. Trimming pared 6 bases from V and 0 bases from J, leaving 18 bases between. The germline V gene encodes CDR1 DFQATT and CDR2 SNEGSKA (reference sequence).

This clonotype was observed many times. V and J are TRBV7-2 and TRBJ1-2, with TRBD1 identical over 8 bases. The ends lost 0 bases at V and 5 bases at J; junction bases unmatched: 5. Germline assignment: CDR1 SGHTA and CDR2 FQGNSA. CDR3 length: 15 residues. CDR3 loop: CASSLAQGAGYGYTF. The CDR3, as DNA: TGTGCCAGCAGCTTAGCGCAGGGGGCGGGGTATGGCTACACCTTC. Supplemented by reference TRBV7-2 and TRBJ1-2, the full variable domain reads GAGVSQSPSNKVTEKGKDVELRCDPISGHTALYWYRQSLGQGLEFLIYFQGNSAPDKSGLPSDRFSAERTGGSVSTLTIQRTQQEDSAVYLCASSLAQGAGYGYTFGSGTRLTVV.

This clonotype came up a few times. V usage is TRBV9 and J usage is TRBJ2-7; D remains unclear. This CDR3 contains 14 residues. Germline CDR1 and CDR2: SGDLS and YYNGEE. V was clipped by 7 bases and J by 3 bases, with 17 bases between them. CDR3 in DNA: TGTGCCAGCTCCAAAAACCCGGCCTTCTACGAGCAGTACTTC. It encodes CASSKNPAFYEQYF.

This clonotype was counted many times. At one of its ends the junction is not consistent with the germline gene, which may arise from a read error. J is TRBJ2-7 and V is TRBV2; D might be TRBD2 (6 bases). The CDR3 contains 13 residues. Germline V gene sequence: CDR1 SNHLY, CDR2 FYNNEI. CDR3 coding DNA: TGTGCCAGCTCAGGGACTCCATCGCGAAGGCCGGGCTTC. Translated, it gives CASSGTPSRRPGF. The full variable domain, completed using reference TRBV2 and TRBJ2-7, is EPEVTQTPSHQVTQMGQEVILRCVPISNHLYFYWYRQILGQKVEFLVSFYNNEISEKSEIFDDQFSVERPDGSNFTLKIRSTKLEDSAMYFCASSGTPSRRPGFGPGTRLTVT.

The CDR3 DNA is TGCGCCAGCAGCCAAGTCGACGGGAGATACCAAGAGACCCAGTACTTC. This encodes CASSQVDGRYQETQYF. The rearrangement links TRBV4-1 to TRBJ2-5; D is perhaps TRBD2 (6 bases). Per the germline V gene, CDR1 is MGHRA and CDR2 is YSYEKL. The CDR3 spans 16 residues. V was pared by 1 base and J by 0 bases, with 12 bases between.

This clonotype came up many times. The V call is TRBV29-1, the J call TRBJ2-7, with 12 bases aligning to TRBD2. The CDR3 length is 16 residues. The trim removed 0 bases at V and 4 bases at J, leaving 7 bases unmatched. The germline CDR1 and CDR2 sequences are SQVTM and ANQGSEA. The CDR3 region has the DNA TGCAGCGTTGAAGAATCCCTAGCGGGAGGGAATTACGAGCAGTACTTC. Translating it yields CSVEESLAGGNYEQYF.

The CDR3 DNA reads TGTGCCAGCAGGAACCGGGACAGGGGGCGGTCAGGTGGCTACACCTTC. It translates to CASRNRDRGRSGGYTF. This chain uses TRBV6-1 with TRBJ1-2; 12 bases map to TRBD1. The V gene's germline CDR1 is MNHNS and CDR2 SASEGT. V lost 6 bases and J lost 7; bases outside the gene matches: 12. The CDR3 totals 16 residues.

The chain uses TRBV15 and TRBJ2-3; the D gene could be TRBD1 or TRBD2 (5 bases each). V was cut by 0 bases and J by 10 bases, with 11 bases left in between. The CDR3 totals 13 residues. In germline, CDR1 is LNHNV, CDR2 YYDKDF (reference sequence). The CDR3 bases are TGTGCCACCAGCAGAGATCAGGGCGGGTCGCAGTATTTT. This translates into CATSRDQGGSQYF.

In this sample, this clonotype turned up a few times. The V gene is TRBV20-1, the J gene TRBJ2-7; 8 bases agree with TRBD2. CDR1 and CDR2 from the germline V gene are DFQATT and SNEGSKA (reference sequence). V dropped 6 bases and J dropped 3; count of bases not matched to a gene: 7. The length of the CDR3 is 13 residues. DNA for the CDR3: TGCAGTGCGAGACGGGGACTAGGCTACGAGCAGTACTTC. This sequence encodes CSARRGLGYEQYF.

This clonotype was counted ten times or more. This chain links TRBV5-1 with TRBJ2-2; D ambiguous. V was cut by 2 bases and J by 1 base, with 6 bases left in between. CDR1 and CDR2 (germline): SGHRS, YFSETQ. The CDR3 contains 14 residues. The CDR3 is CASSLGMNTGELFF. The CDR3 bases are TGCGCCAGCAGCTTAGGGATGAACACCGGGGAGCTGTTTTTT.